This T cell receptor beta chain was observed in a study of blood T cell repertoires in COVID-19. This clone was counted a single time. CDR1 and CDR2 (germline): LNHNV, YYDKDF (reference sequence). V dropped 0 bases and J dropped 0 bases, with 12 bases sitting between them. The CDR3 length is 18 residues. TCRdb's copy holds only in-frame clones and misses some; the assay was immunoSEQ multiplex PCR. The table has some 150,000 clones, roughly 79% seen once. The sequenced material came from peripheral blood. V gene TRBV15 combines with J gene TRBJ2-6; D is unresolved. The TCR originated in a human donor with acute or convalescent COVID-19. The donor label of this sample is uncertain. In DNA form, the CDR3 reads TGTGCCACCAGCAGAGATCGTACCAGGAACTCTGGGGCCAACGTCCTGACTTTC. As protein: CATSRDRTRNSGANVLTF.